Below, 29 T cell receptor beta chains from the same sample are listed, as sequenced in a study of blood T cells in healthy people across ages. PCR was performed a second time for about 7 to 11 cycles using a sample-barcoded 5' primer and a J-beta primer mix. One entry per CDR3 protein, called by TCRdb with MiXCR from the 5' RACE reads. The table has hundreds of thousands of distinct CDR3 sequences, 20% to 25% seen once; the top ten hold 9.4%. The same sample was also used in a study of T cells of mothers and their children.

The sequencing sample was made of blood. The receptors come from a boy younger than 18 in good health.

The CDR3 DNA reads TGCGCCAGCAGCCGACTTGTCAGGCCCCAAGAGACCCAGTACTTC. Its translation: CASSRLVRPQETQYF. V gene TRBV4-1 combines with J gene TRBJ2-5; D not resolved. V was trimmed by 4 bases and J by 1 base, leaving 13 bases between them. Germline assignment: CDR1 MGHRA and CDR2 YSYEKL. The CDR3 totals 15 residues.

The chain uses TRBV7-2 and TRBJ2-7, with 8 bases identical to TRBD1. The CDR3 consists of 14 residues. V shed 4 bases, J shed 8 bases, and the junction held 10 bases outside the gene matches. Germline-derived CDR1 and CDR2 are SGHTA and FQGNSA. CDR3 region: CASSSYLGTGQQYF. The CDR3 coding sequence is TGTGCCAGCAGCTCATATCTCGGGACAGGCCAGCAGTACTTC.

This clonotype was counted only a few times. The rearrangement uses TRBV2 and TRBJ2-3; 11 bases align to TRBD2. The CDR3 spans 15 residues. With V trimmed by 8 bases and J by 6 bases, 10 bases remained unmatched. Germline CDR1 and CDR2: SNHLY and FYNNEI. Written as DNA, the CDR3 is TGTGCCAGCTGGAGTAGCGGGGGGGCCGAGGATACGCAGTATTTT. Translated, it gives CASWSSGGAEDTQYF.

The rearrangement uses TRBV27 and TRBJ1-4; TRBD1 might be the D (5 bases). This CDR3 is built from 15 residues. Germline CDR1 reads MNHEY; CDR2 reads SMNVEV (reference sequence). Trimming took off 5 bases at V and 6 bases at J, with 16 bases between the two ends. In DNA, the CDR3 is TGTGCCAGCAGTCTTAGGCCGGGGCACCATGAAAAACTGTTTTTT. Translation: CASSLRPGHHEKLFF.

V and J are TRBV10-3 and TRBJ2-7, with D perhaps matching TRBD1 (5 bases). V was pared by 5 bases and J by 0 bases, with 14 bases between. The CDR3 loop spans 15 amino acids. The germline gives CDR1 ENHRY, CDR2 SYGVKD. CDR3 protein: CAISPPYRSSYEQYF. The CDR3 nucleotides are TGTGCCATCAGTCCGCCCTACAGGAGCTCCTACGAGCAGTACTTC.

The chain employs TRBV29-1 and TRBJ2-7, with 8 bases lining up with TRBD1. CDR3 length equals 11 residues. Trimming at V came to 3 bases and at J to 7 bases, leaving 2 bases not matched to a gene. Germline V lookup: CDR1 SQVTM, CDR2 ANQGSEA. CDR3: CSVDGQGEQYF. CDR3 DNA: TGCAGCGTTGACGGACAGGGAGAGCAGTACTTC.

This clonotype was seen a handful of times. The CDR3 DNA is TGCAGTGCCCGTAGGGGGGGGGCAGTAGACATTCAGTACTTC. This codes for CSARRGGAVDIQYF. The rearrangement links TRBV20-1 to TRBJ2-4; D is possibly TRBD2 (7 bases). The CDR3 is 14 residues long. The germline gives CDR1 DFQATT, CDR2 SNEGSKA (reference sequence). V lost 6 bases and J lost 8, with 20 bases in between.

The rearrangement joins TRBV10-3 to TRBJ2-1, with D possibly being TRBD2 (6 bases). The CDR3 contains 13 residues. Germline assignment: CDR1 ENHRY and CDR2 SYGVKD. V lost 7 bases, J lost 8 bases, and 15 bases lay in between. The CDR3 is CAINDGGNYEQFF. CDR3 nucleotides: TGTGCCATCAACGACGGCGGGAACTATGAGCAGTTCTTC.

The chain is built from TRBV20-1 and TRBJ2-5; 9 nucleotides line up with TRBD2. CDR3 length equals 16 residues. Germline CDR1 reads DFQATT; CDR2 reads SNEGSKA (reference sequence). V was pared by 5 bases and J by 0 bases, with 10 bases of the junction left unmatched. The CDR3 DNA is TGCAGTGCTGCCCTTTGGAAGCGGGAGGACCAAGAGACCCAGTACTTC. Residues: CSAALWKREDQETQYF.

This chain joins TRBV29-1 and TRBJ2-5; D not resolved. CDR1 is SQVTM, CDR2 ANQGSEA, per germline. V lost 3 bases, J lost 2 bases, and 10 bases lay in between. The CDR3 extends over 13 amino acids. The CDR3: CSVDLSPQETQYF. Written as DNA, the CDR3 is TGCAGCGTTGATCTCTCCCCTCAAGAGACCCAGTACTTC.

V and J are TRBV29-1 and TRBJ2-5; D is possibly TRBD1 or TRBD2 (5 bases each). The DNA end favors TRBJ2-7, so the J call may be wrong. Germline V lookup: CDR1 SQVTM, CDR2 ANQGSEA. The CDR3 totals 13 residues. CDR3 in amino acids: CSVRGHRSYEQYF. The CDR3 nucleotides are TGCAGCGTTCGAGGGCACAGGAGTTACGAGCAGTACTTC.

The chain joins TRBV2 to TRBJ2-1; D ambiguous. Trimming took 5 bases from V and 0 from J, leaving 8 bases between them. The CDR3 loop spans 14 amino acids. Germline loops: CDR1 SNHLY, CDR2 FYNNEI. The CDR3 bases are TGTGCCAGCAGTCCTGAGAGCTCCTACAATGAGCAGTTCTTC. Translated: CASSPESSYNEQFF.

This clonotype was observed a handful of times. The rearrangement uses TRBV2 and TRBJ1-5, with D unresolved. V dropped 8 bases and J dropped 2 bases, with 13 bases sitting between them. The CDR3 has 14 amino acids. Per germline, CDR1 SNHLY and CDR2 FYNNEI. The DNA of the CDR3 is TGTGCCAGCTCCCTGCGGCAGGGCAATCAGCCCCAGCATTTT. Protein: CASSLRQGNQPQHF.

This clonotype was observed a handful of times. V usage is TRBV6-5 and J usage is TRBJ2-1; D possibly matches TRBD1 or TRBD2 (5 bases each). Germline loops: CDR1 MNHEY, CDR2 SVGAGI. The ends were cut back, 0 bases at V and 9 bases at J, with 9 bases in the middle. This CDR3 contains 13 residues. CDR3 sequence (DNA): TGTGCCAGCAGTTACTCGCCGGGGACTGAGCAGTTCTTC. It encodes CASSYSPGTEQFF.

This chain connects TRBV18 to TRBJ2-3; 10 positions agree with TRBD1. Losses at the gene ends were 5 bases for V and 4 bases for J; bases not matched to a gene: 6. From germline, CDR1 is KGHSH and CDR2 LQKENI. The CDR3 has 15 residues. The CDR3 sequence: CASSATGGFPDTQYF. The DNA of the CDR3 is TGTGCCAGCTCAGCGACAGGGGGCTTCCCAGATACGCAGTATTTT. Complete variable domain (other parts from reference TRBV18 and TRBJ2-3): NAGVMQNPRHLVRRRGQEARLRCSPMKGHSHVYWYRQLPEEGLKFMVYLQKENIIDESGMPKERFSAEFPKEGPSILRIQQVVRGDSAAYFCASSATGGFPDTQYFGPGTRLTVL.

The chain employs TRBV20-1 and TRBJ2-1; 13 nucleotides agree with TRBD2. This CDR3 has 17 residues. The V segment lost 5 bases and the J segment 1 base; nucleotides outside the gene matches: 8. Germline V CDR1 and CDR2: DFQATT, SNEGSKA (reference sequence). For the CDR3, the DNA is TGCAGTGCTCTTGGACTAGCGGGAGTTGGGTCCTACAATGAGCAGTTCTTC. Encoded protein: CSALGLAGVGSYNEQFF.

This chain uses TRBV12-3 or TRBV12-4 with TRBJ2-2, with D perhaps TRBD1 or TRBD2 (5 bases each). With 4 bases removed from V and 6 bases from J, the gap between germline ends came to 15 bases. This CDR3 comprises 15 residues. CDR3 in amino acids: CASSSRGTESGELFF. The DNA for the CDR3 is TGTGCCAGCAGTTCGCGAGGGACGGAGTCCGGGGAGCTGTTTTTT.

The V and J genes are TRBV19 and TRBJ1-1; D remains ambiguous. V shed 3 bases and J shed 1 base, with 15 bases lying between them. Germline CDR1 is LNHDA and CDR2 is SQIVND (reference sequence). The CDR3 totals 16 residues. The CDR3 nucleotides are TGTGCCAGTAGTATCCGTTTGGAGGTGAGGAACACTGAAGCTTTCTTT. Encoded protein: CASSIRLEVRNTEAFF.

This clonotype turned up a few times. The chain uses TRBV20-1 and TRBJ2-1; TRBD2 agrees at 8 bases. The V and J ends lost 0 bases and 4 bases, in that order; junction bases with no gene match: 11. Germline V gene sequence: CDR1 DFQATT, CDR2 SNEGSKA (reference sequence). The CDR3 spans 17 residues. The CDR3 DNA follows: TGCAGTGCTAGAGATCTCATGGCGGGAGGACTTTACAATGAGCAGTTCTTC. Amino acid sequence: CSARDLMAGGLYNEQFF.

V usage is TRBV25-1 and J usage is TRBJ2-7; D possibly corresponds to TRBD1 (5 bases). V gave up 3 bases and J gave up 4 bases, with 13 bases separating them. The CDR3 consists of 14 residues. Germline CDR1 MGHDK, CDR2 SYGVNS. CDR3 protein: CASSDPTAVYEQYF. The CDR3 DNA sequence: TGTGCCAGCAGTGATCCGACAGCCGTTTACGAGCAGTACTTC.

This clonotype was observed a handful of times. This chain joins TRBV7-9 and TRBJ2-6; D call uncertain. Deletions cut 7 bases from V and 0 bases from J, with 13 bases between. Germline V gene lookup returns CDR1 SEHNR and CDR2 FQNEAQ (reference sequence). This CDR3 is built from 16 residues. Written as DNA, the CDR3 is TGTGCCAGCACCCCTACAAGTGGCTCTGGGGCCAACGTCCTGACTTTC. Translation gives CASTPTSGSGANVLTF.

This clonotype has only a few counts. The CDR3 nucleotides read TGCAGCGCCTACAGGGGTGAAGCTTTCTTT. Its protein is CSAYRGEAFF. The V and J genes are TRBV29-1 and TRBJ1-1; TRBD1 agrees at 7 bases. Germline CDR1 is SQVTM and CDR2 is ANQGSEA. V lost 7 bases to trimming and J lost 7 bases; unmatched junction nucleotides: 3. The CDR3 spans 10 residues. Based on the CDR3 plus reference TRBV29-1 and TRBJ1-1, the full variable domain is SAVISQKPSRDICQRGTSLTIQCQVDSQVTMMFWYRQQPGQSLTLIATANQGSEATYESGFVIDKFPISRPNLTFSTLTVSNMSPEDSSIYLCSAYRGEAFFGQGTRLTVV.

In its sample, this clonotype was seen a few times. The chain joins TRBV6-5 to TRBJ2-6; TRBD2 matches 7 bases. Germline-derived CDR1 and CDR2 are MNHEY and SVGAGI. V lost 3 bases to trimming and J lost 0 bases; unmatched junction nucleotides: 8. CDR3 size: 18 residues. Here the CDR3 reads CASSYQRTRLSGANVLTF. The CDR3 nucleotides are TGTGCCAGCAGTTATCAAAGGACTAGACTCTCTGGGGCCAACGTCCTGACTTTC.

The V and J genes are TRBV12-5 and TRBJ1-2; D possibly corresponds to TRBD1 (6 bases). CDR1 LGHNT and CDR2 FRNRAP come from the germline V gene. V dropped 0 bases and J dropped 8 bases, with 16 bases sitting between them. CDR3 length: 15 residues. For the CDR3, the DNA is TGTGCTAGTGGTTTGGTCCCAGGGGTCCGGTGGGGCTACACCTTC. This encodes CASGLVPGVRWGYTF.

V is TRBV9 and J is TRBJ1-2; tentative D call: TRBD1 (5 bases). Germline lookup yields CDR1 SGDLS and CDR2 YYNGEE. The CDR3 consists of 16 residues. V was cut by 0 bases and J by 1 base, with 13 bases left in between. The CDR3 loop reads CASSVDRDSFNYGYTF. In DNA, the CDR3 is TGTGCCAGCAGCGTAGATAGAGACAGCTTTAACTATGGCTACACCTTC.

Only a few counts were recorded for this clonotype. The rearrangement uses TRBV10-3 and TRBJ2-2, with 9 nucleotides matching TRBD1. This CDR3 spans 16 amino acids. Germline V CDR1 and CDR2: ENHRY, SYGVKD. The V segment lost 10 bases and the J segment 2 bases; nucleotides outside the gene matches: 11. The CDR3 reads CATTEGQGRNTGELFF. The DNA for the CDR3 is TGTGCCACCACGGAAGGACAGGGGCGAAACACCGGGGAGCTGTTTTTT.

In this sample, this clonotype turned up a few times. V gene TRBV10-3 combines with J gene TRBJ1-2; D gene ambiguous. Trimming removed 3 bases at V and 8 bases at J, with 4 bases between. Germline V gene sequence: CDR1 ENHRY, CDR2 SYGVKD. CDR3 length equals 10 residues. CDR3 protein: CAISDDGYTF. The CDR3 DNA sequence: TGTGCCATCAGTGACGACGGCTACACCTTC.

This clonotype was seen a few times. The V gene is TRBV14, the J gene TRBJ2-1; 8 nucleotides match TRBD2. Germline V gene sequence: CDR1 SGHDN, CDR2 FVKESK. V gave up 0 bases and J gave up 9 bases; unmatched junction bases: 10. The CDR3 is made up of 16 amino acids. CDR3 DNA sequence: TGTGCCAGCAGCCAAGATCTACAGCGGGAGCCAGGTGAGCAGTTCTTC. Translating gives CASSQDLQREPGEQFF.

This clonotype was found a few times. The CDR3 DNA follows: TGTGCCAGCAGCCAAGTCAAAGGGGCCAACACCGGGGAGCTGTTTTTT. It translates to CASSQVKGANTGELFF. This chain links TRBV4-2 with TRBJ2-2; D perhaps matches TRBD1 (5 bases). Trimming cost V 1 base and J 2 bases, with 11 bases left between them. The CDR3 length is 16 residues. Germline loops: CDR1 LGHNA, CDR2 YNFKEQ.